The next 18 T cell receptor beta chains were all read from a single sample in a study of sequential checkpoint blockade in melanoma. Treatment of the sample: randomized to nivolumab then ipilimumab (arm A) or the reverse (arm B). This table comes from immunoSEQ multiplex PCR, and its TCRdb copy is limited to in-frame clones, with some not included. The sample shows 20,000 or so clones, roughly 75% of them seen only once. Here the sequenced sample was CD8+ T cells sorted from blood (inferred from file names), taken from a patient given nivolumab and ipilimumab in sequence. The receptors here all came from a human donor with melanoma.

The V and J genes are TRBV4-3 and TRBJ2-1, with a possible D match to TRBD2 (7 bases). Looked up from germline, CDR1 is LGHNA and CDR2 is YSLEER. The CDR3 length is 12 residues. V lost 4 bases and J 9 bases, leaving 10 bases between the germline ends. The CDR3 loop reads CASSRRGAEQFF. CDR3 nucleotide sequence: TGCGCCAGCAGCCGACGGGGGGCTGAGCAGTTCTTC.

This chain joins TRBV6-5 and TRBJ2-7; D gene ambiguous. The V and J ends lost 3 bases and 2 bases respectively, with 8 bases between them. Germline CDR1 MNHEY, CDR2 SVGAGI. CDR3 length: 13 residues. CDR3 region: CASSYGSPYEQYF. The CDR3 nucleotides are TGTGCCAGCAGTTATGGCAGTCCCTACGAGCAGTACTTC.

This chain uses TRBV19 with TRBJ1-6; 7 nucleotides agree with TRBD1. CDR1 and CDR2 (germline): LNHDA, SQIVND (reference sequence). The J segment lost 8 bases and the V segment lost 6 bases, leaving 13 bases of the junction unmatched. This CDR3 region has 16 residues. The CDR3 sequence: CASSPSAGTEDSPLHF. The CDR3 bases are TGTGCCAGTAGCCCCTCCGCCGGGACAGAGGATTCACCCCTCCACTTT.

This chain links TRBV2 with TRBJ2-7, with 8 bases lining up with TRBD1. Germline V CDR1 and CDR2: SNHLY, FYNNEI. CDR3 length equals 14 residues. The V segment lost 10 bases and the J segment 0 bases; nucleotides outside the gene matches: 8. The CDR3 bases are TGTGCCACCCGACAGGGGAGAACCTCCTACGAGCAGTACTTC. It encodes CATRQGRTSYEQYF.

This clone was recorded a few times. The chain employs TRBV5-1 and TRBJ2-5; TRBD2 agrees at 7 bases. CDR1 and CDR2 (germline): SGHRS, YFSETQ. V gave up 0 bases and J gave up 5 bases; unmatched junction bases: 16. This CDR3 region has 18 residues. CDR3 region: CASSLDSGPNPREETQYF. The CDR3 coding sequence is TGCGCCAGCAGCTTGGATAGCGGGCCTAACCCGAGGGAGGAGACCCAGTACTTC.

This clone turned up a few times. V is TRBV10-3 and J is TRBJ2-3; D is undetermined. Germline V lookup: CDR1 ENHRY, CDR2 SYGVKD. This CDR3 is built from 12 residues. The V end lost 6 bases, the J end lost 1 base, and 5 bases lay between the germline ends. The CDR3 sequence: CAISPGTDTQYF. Written as DNA, the CDR3 is TGTGCCATCAGCCCCGGCACAGATACGCAGTATTTT.

The chain uses TRBV7-2 and TRBJ2-5, with 9 bases identical to TRBD1. CDR3 length: 17 amino acids. Germline CDR1 SGHTA, CDR2 FQGNSA. Trimming removed 8 bases from V and 1 base from J; junction bases left unmatched: 14. The CDR3 loop reads CASSPLWDRAIQETQYF. As DNA, the CDR3 is TGTGCCAGCTCACCACTATGGGACAGGGCCATCCAAGAGACCCAGTACTTC.

This clone was seen a few times. The gene calls are TRBV5-8 and TRBJ1-4; D ambiguous. The germline V gene encodes CDR1 SGHTS and CDR2 YDEGEE. This CDR3 region has 15 residues. Deletions cut 4 bases from V and 4 bases from J, with 14 bases between. The DNA of the CDR3 is TGTGCCAGCAGCCCCACCCAGGCCCATAATGAAAAACTGTTTTTT. Translating it yields CASSPTQAHNEKLFF.

This clone has a handful of counts. A junction end diverges from the germline sequence, so it may reflect a read error. The chain links TRBV4-1 to TRBJ1-1; weak D call: TRBD1 (5 bases). CDR1 is MGHRA and CDR2 is YSYEKL in the germline V gene. This CDR3 spans 14 amino acids. CDR3: CASSQETGNTEAFF. The CDR3 DNA reads TGTGCCAGCAGCCAAGAAACAGGGAACACTGAAGCTTTCTTT.

About this clone itself: At the DNA level, this CDR3 is encoded by other sequences in the same sample as well. This chain connects TRBV7-9 to TRBJ2-5; D possibly corresponds to TRBD1 (6 bases). In germline, CDR1 is SEHNR, CDR2 FQNEAQ (reference sequence). The CDR3 spans 16 residues. V was clipped by 4 bases and J by 4 bases, with 19 bases between them. CDR3 sequence: CASSSNRVVMPETQYF. CDR3 sequence (DNA): TGTGCCAGCAGCTCAAACAGGGTTGTGATGCCAGAGACCCAGTACTTC.

This clone has just a few counts. The chain joins TRBV25-1 to TRBJ1-5; 7 bases align to TRBD1. Germline V CDR1 and CDR2: MGHDK, SYGVNS. The V and J ends lost 7 bases and 2 bases, in that order; junction bases with no gene match: 11. The CDR3 loop spans 16 amino acids. CDR3 DNA sequence: TGTGCCAGCAAGGAGCAGGCAGGGGGAGGCAATCAGCCCCAGCATTTT. It is translated as CASKEQAGGGNQPQHF.

The chain is built from TRBV5-6 and TRBJ2-1; 8 bases align to TRBD2. Germline-derived CDR1 and CDR2 are SGHDT and YYEEEE. The CDR3 totals 14 residues. Trimming at V came to 3 bases and at J to 7 bases, leaving 6 bases not matched to a gene. CDR3 DNA: TGTGCCAGCAGCTCCGGGACTAGTTGGAATGAGCAGTTCTTC. Translated: CASSSGTSWNEQFF.

V gene TRBV6-6 combines with J gene TRBJ2-3; perhaps TRBD1 as D (7 bases). Deletions cut 2 bases from V and 5 bases from J, with 11 bases between. The CDR3 length is 14 residues. Germline-derived CDR1 and CDR2 are MNHNY and SVGAGI (reference sequence). The CDR3 reads CASSYPRGEDTQYF. CDR3 bases: TGTGCCAGCAGTTACCCCAGGGGGGAAGATACGCAGTATTTT.

The rearrangement uses TRBV5-4 and TRBJ1-1; TRBD1 agrees at 7 bases. V was pared by 5 bases and J by 5 bases, with 9 bases of the junction left unmatched. The CDR3 extends over 14 amino acids. Per germline, CDR1 SGHNT and CDR2 YYREEE (reference sequence). The CDR3 loop is CASRPDRAGTEAFF. CDR3 nucleotide sequence: TGTGCCAGCAGGCCAGACAGGGCGGGGACTGAAGCTTTCTTT. Looking up the rest from reference TRBV5-4 and TRBJ1-1 gives the full variable domain: ETGVTQSPTHLIKTRGQQVTLRCSSQSGHNTVSWYQQALGQGPQFIFQYYREEENGRGNFPPRFSGLQFPNYSSELNVNALELDDSALYLCASRPDRAGTEAFFGQGTRLTVV.

The chain uses TRBV28 and TRBJ1-4; 8 nucleotides match TRBD1. CDR1 and CDR2 from the germline V gene are MDHEN and SYDVKM. V was clipped by 6 bases and J by 0 bases; unmatched bases: 12. The CDR3 has 18 amino acids. CDR3 loop: CASRGTGTGTPTNEKLFF. DNA of the CDR3: TGTGCCAGCAGAGGAACCGGGACAGGAACTCCAACTAATGAAAAACTGTTTTTT.

As concerns this clone: The junction departs from the called germline gene at one end, perhaps through a read error. This chain uses TRBV19 with TRBJ2-1; 8 bases match TRBD2. CDR3 length: 17 amino acids. Germline assignment: CDR1 LNHDA and CDR2 SQIVND (reference sequence). CDR3 nucleotide sequence: TGCGCCAGTAGTATTCCCTGGGTAGCGGGACCCATGGATGAGCAGTTCTTC. It codes for CASSIPWVAGPMDEQFF.

The CDR3 loop is CASSAGDTHEQYF. In DNA, the CDR3 is TGTGCCAGCAGTGCCGGGGACACCCACGAGCAGTACTTC. This chain links TRBV6-1 with TRBJ2-7; maybe TRBD1 (6 bases). V was shortened by 4 bases and J by 5 bases, with 12 bases between the two germline ends. Germline loops: CDR1 MNHNS, CDR2 SASEGT. This CDR3 spans 13 amino acids.

The chain uses TRBV6-5 and TRBJ1-2; no reliable D call. Deletions cut 6 bases from V and 3 bases from J, with 11 bases between. The CDR3 length is 13 residues. Germline V CDR1 and CDR2: MNHEY, SVGAGI. CDR3 in DNA: TGTGCCAGCAGCCCGTCCTACTACTATGGCTACACCTTC. Residues: CASSPSYYYGYTF.